These T cell receptor beta chains were read from a single sample in a study of chemoradiotherapy in HPV16-positive cancers. The table came from immunoSEQ multiplex PCR; TCRdb's copy has only in-frame clones and leaves some out. The repertoire holds around 3,500 clones, around 94% seen once, with roughly 2% in the top ten. Specimen collection occurred from a patient who underwent chemoradiotherapy. The receptors were gathered from a human donor with HPV-associated anogenital cancer. Each CDR3 is given with its conserved first and last residue. D genes are given only for firm matches. Some rows have no size entry. The others give once, few or many, or a class for an expanded clone.

>NA|TRBV6-1|TRBD1|TRBJ1-2
CASSELGTGIYGYTF
TGTGCCAGCAGTGAATTGGGGACAGGGATCTATGGCTACACCTTC
>NA|TRBV19|NA|TRBJ1-6
CASSPPGRPLHF
TGTGCCAGTAGTCCCCCGGGTCGGCCCCTCCACTTT
>once|TRBV30|NA|TRBJ2-7
CAWSVRGRIGNEQYF
TGTGCCTGGAGTGTACGGGGCAGGATAGGGAACGAGCAGTACTTC
>NA|TRBV19|TRBD1|TRBJ2-1
CASSIDSSGQGQEQFF
TGTGCCAGTAGTATAGATTCCTCGGGACAGGGGCAGGAGCAGTTCTTC
>NA|TRBV9|NA|TRBJ2-2
CASSVGGTNTGELFF
TGTGCCAGCAGCGTAGGGGGCACGAACACCGGGGAGCTGTTTTTT
>NA|TRBV7-8|TRBD1|TRBJ1-4
CASSPQGRFGEKLFF
TGTGCCAGCAGCCCACAGGGGAGATTTGGTGAAAAACTGTTTTTT
>once|TRBV7-2|NA|TRBJ1-2
CASSPPSTGIAGYTF
TGTGCCAGCAGCCCCCCCAGTACAGGGATAGCAGGCTACACCTTC
>NA|TRBV4-1|NA|TRBJ1-2
CASSQDTGALNYGYTF
TGCGCCAGCAGCCAAGACACAGGCGCCCTGAACTATGGCTACACCTTC
>NA|TRBV25-1|TRBD1|TRBJ1-5
CASSGSGQGNQPQHF
TGTGCCAGCAGTGGATCGGGACAGGGAAATCAGCCCCAGCATTTT
>NA|TRBV4-1|TRBD1|TRBJ1-2
CASSQDGAGGAGGYTF
TGCGCCAGCAGCCAAGATGGGGCAGGGGGCGCCGGCGGCTACACCTTC
>NA|TRBV6-5|TRBD2|TRBJ2-3
CASSRLAGTDTQYF
TGTGCCAGCAGCAGACTAGCGGGCACAGATACGCAGTATTTT
>NA|TRBV27|TRBD2|TRBJ2-3
CASSFQGGTTDTQYF
TGTGCCAGCAGTTTCCAGGGAGGGACCACAGATACGCAGTATTTT
>NA|TRBV12-5|NA|TRBJ1-6
CASGTRASGRYNSPLHF
TGTGCTAGTGGCACCCGGGCGTCAGGGAGATATAATTCACCCCTCCACTTT
>NA|TRBV11-3|TRBD1|TRBJ1-1
CASSARRQGPNTEAFF
TGTGCCAGCAGCGCCCGCAGACAGGGACCGAACACTGAAGCTTTCTTT
>NA|TRBV19|TRBD1|TRBJ1-2
CASSTGGGYTF
TGTGCCAGTAGTACAGGGGGTGGCTACACCTTC
>NA|TRBV25-1|NA|TRBJ2-7
CASSEARAFSEQYF
TGTGCCAGCAGTGAAGCTAGGGCATTCTCCGAGCAGTACTTC
>NA|TRBV27|NA|TRBJ1-2
CASRVGAYGYTF
TGTGCCAGCAGGGTCGGGGCTTATGGCTACACCTTC